These 23 T cell receptor beta chains originate from one sample sequenced in a study of blood T cells in healthy people across ages. A second PCR, run for about 7 to 11 cycles, used a sample-barcoded 5' primer plus a J-beta primer mix. TCRdb reanalysed the 5' RACE reads using MiXCR and keeps one entry per CDR3 protein. The sample holds 850,000 to 1,300,000 distinct CDR3 sequences; more than 35% are singletons and the top ten take approximately 19%. The sample consisted of blood. These receptors originate from a woman aged 55-70 years in good health.

The chain recombines TRBV7-9 with TRBJ1-2; TRBD1 agrees at 7 bases. CDR3 size: 14 residues. CDR1 and CDR2 from the germline V gene are SEHNR and FQNEAQ (reference sequence). V lost 7 bases, J lost 8 bases, and 13 bases stayed unmatched. The CDR3 DNA sequence: TGTGCCAGCACAACCGGACAGGCCCCTCTGGGCTACACCTTC. This sequence encodes CASTTGQAPLGYTF. Variable domain in full (rest from reference TRBV7-9 and TRBJ1-2): DTGVSQNPRHKITKRGQNVTFRCDPISEHNRLYWYRQTLGQGPEFLTYFQNEAQLEKSRLLSDRFSAERPKGSFSTLEIQRTEQGDSAMYLCASTTGQAPLGYTFGSGTRLTVV.

This clonotype was picked up a small number of times. As DNA, the CDR3 is TGTGCCAGCAGCGAAAGACAGGGATATGGCTACACCTTC. This gives the protein CASSERQGYGYTF. This sequence joins TRBV6-1 and TRBJ1-2; 7 bases align to TRBD1. Trimming cost V 6 bases and J 5 bases; bases outside gene matches: 6. The CDR3 is 13 residues long. The germline V gene encodes CDR1 MNHNS and CDR2 SASEGT.

This clonotype was seen a handful of times. The chain employs TRBV3-1 and TRBJ2-1; D possibly corresponds to TRBD2 (5 bases). Per the germline V gene, CDR1 is LGHDT and CDR2 is YNNKEL (reference sequence). V was trimmed by 3 bases and J by 0 bases, leaving 9 bases between them. The CDR3 extends over 15 amino acids. This CDR3 is CASSQRVSSYNEQFF. For the CDR3, the DNA is TGTGCCAGCAGCCAGCGGGTAAGCTCCTACAATGAGCAGTTCTTC.

A note on this clonotype: One base away lies a much larger clone, so this may be a sequencing read error. The genes are TRBV15 and TRBJ2-6; D gene uncertain. CDR1 is LNHNV and CDR2 is YYDKDF in the germline V gene (reference sequence). Trimming pared 9 bases from V and 2 bases from J, leaving 11 bases between. CDR3 length: 14 residues. The CDR3 DNA is TGTGCCACGAGCCTTGGCCCTGGGGCCAACGTCCTGACTTTC. This translates into CATSLGPGANVLTF.

The genes are TRBV20-1 and TRBJ2-3, with 9 bases lining up with TRBD2. Per germline, CDR1 DFQATT and CDR2 SNEGSKA (reference sequence). This CDR3 has 18 amino acids. After removal of 0 bases from V and 2 bases from J, the junction contained 12 bases not matched to a gene. The CDR3 here is CSARDEAPVAGDTDTQYF. The DNA for the CDR3 is TGCAGTGCTAGAGATGAGGCCCCCGTAGCGGGAGACACAGATACGCAGTATTTT.

The chain uses TRBV6-5 and TRBJ1-5; TRBD1 aligns across 8 bases. Per germline, CDR1 MNHEY and CDR2 SVGAGI. The CDR3 is 14 amino acids. V lost 6 bases, J lost 4 bases, and 5 bases stayed unmatched. CDR3 coding DNA: TGTGCCAGCAGGGCAACAGGGGGGAATCAGCCCCAGCATTTT. The encoded protein is CASRATGGNQPQHF.

The V gene is TRBV27, the J gene TRBJ2-7, with 13 nucleotides matching TRBD2. Per germline, CDR1 MNHEY and CDR2 SMNVEV (reference sequence). The CDR3 loop spans 16 amino acids. J lost 2 bases, V lost 8 bases, and 9 bases had no gene match. Written as DNA, the CDR3 is TGTGCCAGCGGGAGGACTAGCGGGAGCCAGACCTACGAGCAGTACTTC. As protein: CASGRTSGSQTYEQYF.

The J gene is TRBJ2-4, the V gene TRBV30; D ambiguous. The CDR3 runs to 12 residues. Germline V gene lookup returns CDR1 GTSNPN and CDR2 SVGIG (reference sequence). V was trimmed by 5 bases and J by 0 bases, leaving 5 bases between them. Here the CDR3 reads CAWDLAKNIQYF. The CDR3 DNA is TGTGCCTGGGACTTAGCCAAAAACATTCAGTACTTC.

This chain links TRBV15 with TRBJ2-1; D remains unclear. The CDR3 runs to 12 residues. Trimming removed 3 bases from V and 4 bases from J, with 4 bases in between. The germline CDR1 and CDR2 sequences are LNHNV and YYDKDF (reference sequence). The CDR3 reads CATSSSYNEQFF. The CDR3 bases are TGTGCCACCAGCAGTAGTTACAATGAGCAGTTCTTC.

The CDR3 loop reads CASSSKTSAFTYEQYF. The CDR3 nucleotides read TGTGCCAGCAGTTCAAAGACTAGCGCCTTTACTTACGAGCAGTACTTC. This chain joins TRBV27 and TRBJ2-4; the match to TRBD2 covers 8 bases. The J call may be mistaken, given a closer DNA end match to TRBJ2-7. Germline CDR1 and CDR2: MNHEY and SMNVEV (reference sequence). The CDR3 runs 16 residues.

The V gene is TRBV4-1, the J gene TRBJ2-5; no definite D call. This CDR3 is built from 14 residues. V was clipped by 4 bases and J by 1 base, with 10 bases between them. The germline CDR1 and CDR2 sequences are MGHRA and YSYEKL. The chain's CDR3 is CASSPPELQETQYF. CDR3 DNA: TGCGCCAGCAGCCCTCCGGAGCTCCAAGAGACCCAGTACTTC.

The chain has TRBV7-2 and TRBJ2-3; D not resolved. The CDR3 runs to 14 residues. V lost 5 bases and J 2 bases, leaving 11 bases between the germline ends. Germline CDR1 and CDR2: SGHTA and FQGNSA. The CDR3 here is CASSTLRLTDTQYF. The CDR3, as DNA: TGTGCCAGCAGCACACTTCGCCTCACAGATACGCAGTATTTT.

The chain combines TRBV7-6 with TRBJ2-1; 7 bases are a match to TRBD1. The CDR3 length is 15 residues. From germline, CDR1 is SGHVS and CDR2 FNYEAQ. Trimming at V came to 1 base and at J to 3 bases, leaving 3 bases not matched to a gene. CDR3 sequence (DNA): TGTGCCAGCAGCTTAGGTCCAGGGGGCTACAATGAGCAGTTCTTC. It specifies CASSLGPGGYNEQFF.

Only a few counts were recorded for this clonotype. V is TRBV25-1 and J is TRBJ2-5; 7 nucleotides agree with TRBD1. V dropped 3 bases and J dropped 1; count of bases not matched to a gene: 5. The CDR3 sequence is 15 residues long. CDR1 is MGHDK, CDR2 SYGVNS, per germline. The CDR3 DNA reads TGTGCCAGCAGTGAGCAAGGACAGGTCCAAGAGACCCAGTACTTC. It specifies CASSEQGQVQETQYF.

The V call is TRBV9, the J call TRBJ2-1, with 11 bases matching TRBD2. The CDR3 loop spans 15 amino acids. CDR1 and CDR2 (germline): SGDLS, YYNGEE. V shed 2 bases and J 9 bases; nucleotides not matched to a gene: 7. CDR3 sequence reads: CASSVTLAGAAEQFF. CDR3 nucleotide sequence: TGTGCCAGCAGCGTGACACTAGCGGGAGCGGCTGAGCAGTTCTTC.

This clonotype was picked up a small number of times. The chain combines TRBV12-3 or TRBV12-4 with TRBJ1-6; TRBD1 might be the D (6 bases). The CDR3 is 13 residues long. Trimming shortened V by 6 bases and J by 5 bases, and 8 bases separated the two germline ends. The CDR3 nucleotides are TGTGCCAGCAGCCACAGGGATAATTCACCCCTCCACTTT. Translated, it gives CASSHRDNSPLHF.

V is TRBV29-1 and J is TRBJ2-1; 8 nucleotides match TRBD2. The ends lost 2 bases at V and 5 bases at J; junction bases unmatched: 8. In germline, CDR1 is SQVTM, CDR2 ANQGSEA. The CDR3 extends over 15 amino acids. CDR3 DNA sequence: TGCAGCGTTGAACCGGCAGCGGGGGTACACAATGAGCAGTTCTTC. Protein: CSVEPAAGVHNEQFF.

This chain links TRBV4-1 with TRBJ2-1; 7 bases match TRBD1. Trimming removed 3 bases from V and 8 bases from J; junction bases left unmatched: 10. From germline, CDR1 is MGHRA and CDR2 YSYEKL. CDR3 length: 15 residues. CDR3 residues: CASSHAGGRVDEQFF. DNA for the CDR3: TGCGCCAGCAGCCATGCAGGGGGACGGGTTGATGAGCAGTTCTTC.

This clonotype was seen more than once but under ten times. This chain connects TRBV4-1 to TRBJ2-7; a weak D match, TRBD1 (5 bases). The length of the CDR3 is 15 residues. The germline CDR1 and CDR2 sequences are MGHRA and YSYEKL. V was pared by 0 bases and J by 4 bases, with 13 bases between. This CDR3 reads CASSQEQGREYEQYF. DNA of the CDR3: TGCGCCAGCAGCCAAGAGCAGGGAAGGGAATACGAGCAGTACTTC.

This rearrangement joins TRBV29-1 to TRBJ2-1; 8 bases line up with TRBD2. After removal of 3 bases from V and 6 bases from J, the junction contained 10 bases not matched to a gene. This CDR3 spans 15 amino acids. CDR1 and CDR2 (germline): SQVTM, ANQGSEA. CDR3 sequence reads: CSVEVGGGARNEQFF. CDR3 DNA: TGCAGCGTTGAGGTCGGGGGGGGGGCGCGCAATGAGCAGTTCTTC.

This clonotype was observed a few times. This chain joins TRBV27 and TRBJ2-1, with 8 positions matching TRBD1. There are 16 residues in the CDR3. V gave up 4 bases and J gave up 2 bases; unmatched junction bases: 7. Germline CDR1 and CDR2: MNHEY and SMNVEV (reference sequence). The CDR3 DNA follows: TGTGCCAGCAGTTATAAGACAGGGGTGGCCTACAATGAGCAGTTCTTC. This gives the protein CASSYKTGVAYNEQFF.

The count of this clonotype is one. The chain combines TRBV28 with TRBJ2-5, with 9 bases fitting TRBD1. The last part of the DNA fits TRBJ2-7 better; the J call may be wrong. The CDR3 is made up of 14 amino acids. The germline CDR1 and CDR2 sequences are MDHEN and SYDVKM. The CDR3 is CASSNNRGRYEQYF. The CDR3 region has the DNA TGTGCCAGCAGTAACAACAGGGGGCGCTACGAGCAGTACTTC.

As concerns this clonotype: Relative to the germline gene, one junction end is altered; a read error may explain this. The chain is built from TRBV7-6 and TRBJ2-5; TRBD1 agrees at 10 bases. The CDR3 consists of 16 residues. Germline CDR1 is SGHVS and CDR2 is FNYEAQ. In DNA, the CDR3 is TGTGCCAACAGCTACGGGACAGGGGTACGCCAAGAGACCCAGTACTTC. This sequence encodes CANSYGTGVRQETQYF.